Reported below is one T cell receptor (beta chain). These data come from a study of blood T cell repertoires in COVID-19. About the study: T cells, B-cell-depleted T cells, or PBMCs supplied cDNA or gDNA.

This table comes from immunoSEQ multiplex PCR, and its TCRdb copy is limited to in-frame clones, with some not included. The data contain under 200,000 clones, 70% to 90% of them singletons. Each recovered donor of Cohort 3 presented with two negative PCRs, clearance, or symptom resolution. This TCR was sampled from a woman aged 18 to 35 who had recovered from COVID-19. Sequencing used PBMCs or T cells enriched from blood (not recorded which).

This CDR3 is CASSPGDPGQAYYGYTF. The CDR3 DNA follows: TGTGCCAGCTCACCTGGAGATCCGGGACAGGCTTACTATGGCTACACCTTC. The chain carries TRBV18 and TRBJ1-2, with 8 bases lining up with TRBD1. Germline V CDR1 and CDR2: KGHSH, LQKENI. The CDR3 runs to 17 residues. The junction had 12 bases not matched to a gene; V was cut back by 3 bases and J by 3 bases.